The 8 T cell receptor beta chains below all came from one sample that was sequenced in a study of molecular identifiers for immune sequencing clone quantification. TCRdb fed the PCR reads into MiXCR, producing one record per CDR3 protein. This table has roughly 300,000 distinct CDR3 sequences, about 22% appearing once. Sequences were obtained from naive CD8+ T cells from blood, with Jurkat cell RNA spiked in. The subset was: FACS-sorted CD8+CD4-CCR7+CD45RA+ naive T cells. The receptors derive from a human donor in good health. Some libraries in this study had Jurkat cell RNA spiked in.

This chain joins TRBV15 and TRBJ2-3; 7 bases line up with TRBD1. V shed 5 bases, J shed 2 bases, and the junction held 7 bases outside the gene matches. Per the germline V gene, CDR1 is LNHNV and CDR2 is YYDKDF (reference sequence). The CDR3 has 15 residues. The CDR3 sequence: CATSGWDRSTDTQYF. The CDR3 DNA follows: TGTGCCACCAGCGGGTGGGACAGATCCACAGATACGCAGTATTTT.

The rearrangement joins TRBV6-2 or TRBV6-3 to TRBJ2-3; D uncertain. Germline V gene lookup returns CDR1 MNHEY and CDR2 SVGEGT. V gave up 2 bases and J gave up 3 bases, with 24 bases separating them. CDR3 size: 19 residues. The CDR3 is CASSYDEKSLELRTDTQYF. DNA for the CDR3: TGTGCCAGCAGTTACGACGAGAAAAGCCTCGAGCTCCGGACAGATACGCAGTATTTT.

Worth noting for this clonotype: A read error may explain this, as a much larger clone is one base away. The CDR3 does not close with the conserved phenylalanine or tryptophan, likely indicating a read error. This chain connects TRBV28 to TRBJ2-5, with a weak D call TRBD1 (5 bases). CDR1 MDHEN and CDR2 SYDVKM come from the germline V gene. CDR3 length: 16 amino acids. The ends were cut back, 5 bases at V and 2 bases at J, with 18 bases in the middle. CDR3 coding DNA: TGTGCCAGCAGTAGTCCCCTAGGGGCGGATCAAGAGACCCAGTACCTC. Protein product: CASSSPLGADQETQYL.

V gene TRBV27 combines with J gene TRBJ2-2; TRBD2 matches at 9 bases. CDR1 and CDR2 from the germline V gene are MNHEY and SMNVEV (reference sequence). The CDR3 is 14 residues long. With 5 bases clipped from V and 4 bases from J, the junction kept 2 bases outside the gene matches. The CDR3 loop reads CASSLGLATGELFF. The CDR3 bases are TGTGCCAGCAGTCTGGGACTAGCCACCGGGGAGCTGTTTTTT.

This clonotype was seen only a few times. V usage is TRBV7-9 and J usage is TRBJ2-5; D might be TRBD1 or TRBD2, each matching 5 bases. Germline lookup yields CDR1 SEHNR and CDR2 FQNEAQ (reference sequence). Trimming left V 3 bases short and J 2 bases short, with 10 bases between. This CDR3 spans 14 amino acids. In nucleotides, the CDR3 is TGTGCCAGCAGCTTTGTGGGGGTTCAAGAGACCCAGTACTTC. It is translated as CASSFVGVQETQYF. Full variable domain (missing parts from reference TRBV7-9 and TRBJ2-5): DTGVSQNPRHKITKRGQNVTFRCDPISEHNRLYWYRQTLGQGPEFLTYFQNEAQLEKSRLLSDRFSAERPKGSFSTLEIQRTEQGDSAMYLCASSFVGVQETQYFGPGTRLLVL.

This clonotype has at least ten counts. The chain has TRBV27 and TRBJ2-5; 12 bases are shared with TRBD2. Trimming cost V 5 bases and J 4 bases; bases outside gene matches: 8. Germline lookup yields CDR1 MNHEY and CDR2 SMNVEV (reference sequence). This CDR3 has 16 amino acids. CDR3 sequence (DNA): TGTGCCAGCAGTCGGCGACTAGCGGGAGAGTTAGAGACCCAGTACTTC. Translated, it gives CASSRRLAGELETQYF.

The chain joins TRBV3-1 to TRBJ1-1; maybe TRBD1 (5 bases). Trimming stripped 2 bases from V and 5 bases from J, with 12 bases between. From germline, CDR1 is LGHDT and CDR2 YNNKEL (reference sequence). The CDR3 is 14 residues long. The CDR3 here is CASSQQGGRTEAFF. CDR3 coding DNA: TGTGCCAGCAGCCAACAGGGAGGGCGGACTGAAGCTTTCTTT.

This clonotype has ten or more counts. V usage is TRBV12-3 or TRBV12-4 and J usage is TRBJ2-1; TRBD2 matches at 10 bases. Unmatched junction bases numbered 4, after V lost 3 bases and J lost 5 bases. This CDR3 spans 15 amino acids. CDR3 coding DNA: TGTGCCAGCAGTTTTACTACTAGCGGGGACAATGAGCAGTTCTTC. As protein: CASSFTTSGDNEQFF.